In this sample, the clone carrying this TCR beta chain turned up many times. This specimen comes from a study of T-cell reconstitution after alpha-beta-depleted transplantation in children. J gave up 4 bases and V 4 bases, and 11 bases lay outside the gene matches. The CDR3 sequence is 17 residues long. Preparation of the TCRbeta library involved a method that used unique molecular identifiers. TCRdb re-derived calls from the PCR reads in MiXCR, one entry per CDR3 protein. The sample has around 670,000 distinct CDR3 sequences, around 14% seen once. The gene calls are TRBV12-3 or TRBV12-4 and TRBJ2-1; 9 bases map to TRBD2. This clonotype was sampled from a girl aged 2-10 years with congenital amegakaryocytic thrombocytopenia, due to receive a stem cell transplant. Sequenced material: PBMCs, taken before TCRalphabeta/CD19-depleted stem cell transplant. The CDR3: CASSSPGESGRYNEQFF. Written as DNA, the CDR3 is TGTGCCAGCAGTTCCCCGGGGGAGAGCGGGAGGTACAATGAGCAGTTCTTC.